The present T cell receptor beta chain was sequenced within a study of T cells in Graves' hyperthyroidism and ophthalmopathy. This clonotype turned up a few times. What it binds is not known. Aged 18 to 65, the patients had hyperthyroidism that was newly diagnosed and had lasted under 2 months. Uncontrolled infections, other autoimmune diseases, pregnancy or lactation led to exclusion of patients. Study observations and caveats: Blood shared most expanded thyroid clonotypes above 0.001. Ophthalmopathy was model-predicted a median roughly 6.2 months pre-onset.

Amplified TCR beta CDR3 regions came from RNA transcripts. An initial round of RT-PCR targeting the TCR CDR3 relied on the HTBI primer set. TCRdb recomputed calls from the multiplex PCR reads with MiXCR, one row per CDR3 protein. This table has 560,000 or so distinct CDR3 sequences, under 60% appearing once. Germline lookup yields CDR1 SGDLS and CDR2 YYNGEE. V was trimmed by 4 bases and J by 0 bases, leaving 14 bases between them. The CDR3 loop spans 16 amino acids. This sequence originates from a young woman with Graves' hyperthyroidism. The rearrangement uses TRBV9 and TRBJ1-5; no definite D call. Material: peripheral blood or thyroid tissue (not recorded which). The CDR3, as DNA: TGTGCCAGCAGCCTTGGTTTGGGAAATAGCAATCAGCCCCAGCATTTT. It is translated as CASSLGLGNSNQPQHF.